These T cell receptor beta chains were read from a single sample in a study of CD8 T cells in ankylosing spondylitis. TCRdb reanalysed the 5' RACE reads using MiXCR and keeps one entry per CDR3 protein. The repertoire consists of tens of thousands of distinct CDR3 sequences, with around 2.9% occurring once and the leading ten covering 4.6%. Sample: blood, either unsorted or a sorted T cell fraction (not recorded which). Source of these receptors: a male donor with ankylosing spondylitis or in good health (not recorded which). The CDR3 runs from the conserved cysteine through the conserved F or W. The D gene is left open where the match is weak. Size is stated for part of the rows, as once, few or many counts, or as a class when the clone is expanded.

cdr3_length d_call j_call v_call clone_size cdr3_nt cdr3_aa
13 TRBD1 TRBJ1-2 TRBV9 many TGTGCCAGCAGCGGGACAGGGGGCAGTGGCTACACCTTC CASSGTGGSGYTF
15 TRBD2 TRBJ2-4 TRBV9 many TGTGCCAGCAGCGTAGGTACTAGCGCGTTCAACATTCAGTACTTC CASSVGTSAFNIQYF
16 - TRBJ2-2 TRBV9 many TGTGCCAGCAGCGTAGGACAGGCAACGAACACCGGGGAGCTGTTTTTT CASSVGQATNTGELFF
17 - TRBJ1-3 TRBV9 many TGTGCCAGCAGCGTAGATCTGGCAGGGCGCTCTGGAAACACCATATATTTT CASSVDLAGRSGNTIYF
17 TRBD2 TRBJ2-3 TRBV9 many TGTGCCAGCAGCCCCGGACTAGCGGTAATATACACAGATACGCAGTATTTT CASSPGLAVIYTDTQYF
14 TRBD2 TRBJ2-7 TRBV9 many TGTGCCAGCAGCGTAGGGACTAGAACCTACGAGCAGTACTTC CASSVGTRTYEQYF
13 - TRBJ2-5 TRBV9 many TGTGCCAGCAGCGTTCACACCCAAGAGACCCAGTACTTC CASSVHTQETQYF
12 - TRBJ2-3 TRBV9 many TGTGCCAGCAGCGTAGACGCAGATACGCAGTATTTT CASSVDADTQYF
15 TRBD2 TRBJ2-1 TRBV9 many TGTGCCAGCAGCTTGGCCGGGACTAGCTACAATGAGCAGTTCTTC CASSLAGTSYNEQFF
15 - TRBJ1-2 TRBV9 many TGTGCCAGCAGCGTAGATTCTCAGCAGCCTTATGGCTACACCTTC CASSVDSQQPYGYTF
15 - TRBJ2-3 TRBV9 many TGTGCCAGCAGCGTAGCCCCTAAACCGACAGATACGCAGTATTTT CASSVAPKPTDTQYF
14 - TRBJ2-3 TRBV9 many TGTGCCAGCGATCAGGGGTTGAGTACAGATACGCAGTATTTT CASDQGLSTDTQYF
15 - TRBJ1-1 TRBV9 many TGTGCCAGCAGCGTCTGGGACCAGTCGGACACTGAAGCTTTCTTT CASSVWDQSDTEAFF
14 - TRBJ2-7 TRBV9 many TGTGCCAGCAGCGTGGCAGGCTTTTCCTACGAGCAGTACTTC CASSVAGFSYEQYF
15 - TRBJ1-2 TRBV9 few TGTGCCAGCAGCGTATATGTGGCAGGGGATTATGGCTACACCTTC CASSVYVAGDYGYTF
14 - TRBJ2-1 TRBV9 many TGTGCCAGCAGCGTGGGGACGGCGAAAGGTGAGCAGTTCTTC CASSVGTAKGEQFF
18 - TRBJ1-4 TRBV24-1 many TGTGCCACCAGTGGAAGGGACGCGGCTCCTGCAACTAATGAAAAACTGTTTTTT CATSGRDAAPATNEKLFF
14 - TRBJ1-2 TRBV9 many TGTGCCAGCAGCACCGACAGGAGAAACTATGGCTACACCTTC CASSTDRRNYGYTF
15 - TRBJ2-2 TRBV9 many TGTGCCAGCAGCGTAGTACCGACGAGTGCCGGGGAGCTGTTTTTT CASSVVPTSAGELFF
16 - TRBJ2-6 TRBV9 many TGTGCCAGCAGCGTAGCTCCCAGCGCTGGGGCCAACGTCCTGACTTTC CASSVAPSAGANVLTF
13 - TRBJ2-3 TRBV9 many TGTGCCAGCAGCGTAGAATTGACAGATACGCAGTATTTT CASSVELTDTQYF
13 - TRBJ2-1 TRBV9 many TGTGCCAGCAGCGTAGACGGCTTCAATGAGCAGTTCTTC CASSVDGFNEQFF
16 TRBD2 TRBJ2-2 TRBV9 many TGTGCCAGCAGCGTAGGGAGCGGGGGGAACACCGGGGAGCTGTTTTTT CASSVGSGGNTGELFF
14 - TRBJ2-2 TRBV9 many TGTGCCAGCAGGGACAGTATCAACACCGGGGAGCTGTTTTTT CASRDSINTGELFF
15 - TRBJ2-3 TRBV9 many TGTGCCAGCAGCGTACTAGTTGGGTTCACAGATACGCAGTATTTT CASSVLVGFTDTQYF
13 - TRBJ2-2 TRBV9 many TGTGCCAGCAGCGTAGACTACACCGGGGAGCTGTTTTTT CASSVDYTGELFF
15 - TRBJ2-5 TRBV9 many TGTGCCAGCAGCGTAGGACCAAGGCAGCAAGAGACCCAGTACTTC CASSVGPRQQETQYF
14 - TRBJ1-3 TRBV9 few TGTGCCAGCAGCGTAGAGATCAATGGAAACACCATATATTTT CASSVEINGNTIYF
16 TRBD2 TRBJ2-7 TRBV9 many TGTGCCAGCAGCGCCCAGACTAGCGGTCTCCCCTACGAGCAGTACTTC CASSAQTSGLPYEQYF
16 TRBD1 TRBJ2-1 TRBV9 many TGTGCCAGCAGCGTAGATCCGGGACAGGGAGGAGGTGAGCAGTTCTTC CASSVDPGQGGGEQFF
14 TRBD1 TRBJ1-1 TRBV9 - TGTGCCAGCAGCGTTAAAGGGGGCTTGACTGAAGCTTTCTTT CASSVKGGLTEAFF
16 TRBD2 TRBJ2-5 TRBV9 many TGTGCCAGCAGCGTAGTCCCAGCGGGAGGCCAAGAGACCCAGTACTTC CASSVVPAGGQETQYF
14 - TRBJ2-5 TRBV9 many TGTGCCAGCAGCGTAGGTCAGGCCGGAGAGACCCAGTACTTC CASSVGQAGETQYF
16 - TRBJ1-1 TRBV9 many TGTGCCAGCAGCGCCGAAATGGGGAAGGGGAACACTGAAGCTTTCTTT CASSAEMGKGNTEAFF
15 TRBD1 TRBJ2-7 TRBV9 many TGTGCCAGCAGCGCTGGGACAGCCTTTTCCTACGAGCAGTACTTC CASSAGTAFSYEQYF
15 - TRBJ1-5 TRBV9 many TGTGCCAGCAGCGTAGGTACGGCTAGCAATCAGCCCCAGCATTTT CASSVGTASNQPQHF
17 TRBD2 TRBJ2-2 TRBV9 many TGTGCCAGCAGCCCCTCAAGTAGCGGGGCGAACACCGGGGAGCTGTTTTTT CASSPSSSGANTGELFF
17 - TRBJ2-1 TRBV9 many TGTGCCAGCAGCGTTGGGGGTGGCGGCAGCTCCTACAATGAGCAGTTCTTC CASSVGGGGSSYNEQFF
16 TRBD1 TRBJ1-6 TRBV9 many TGTGCCAGCAGCGCCCAAGACAGGGCCTATAATTCACCCCTCCACTTT CASSAQDRAYNSPLHF
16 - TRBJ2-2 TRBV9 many TGTGCCAGCAGCGTAGCTGCCGGGCCCTACACCGGGGAGCTGTTTTTT CASSVAAGPYTGELFF
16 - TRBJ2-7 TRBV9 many TGTGCCAGCAGCGTAGGACCCAGGGACGGAGCCTACGAGCAGTACTTC CASSVGPRDGAYEQYF
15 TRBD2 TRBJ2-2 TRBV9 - TGTGCCAGCAGCGCGGGACTAGCGGGCACCGGGGAGCTGTTTTTT CASSAGLAGTGELFF
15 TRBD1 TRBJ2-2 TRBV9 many TGTGCCAGCAGCGTAGGGCAGGGGGCTCACGGGGAGCTGTTTTTT CASSVGQGAHGELFF
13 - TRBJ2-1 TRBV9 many TGTGCCTCCGGGGCTAGCGAGTACAATGAGCAGTTCTTC CASGASEYNEQFF
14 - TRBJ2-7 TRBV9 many TGTGCCAGCAGCTTTCAGGACGGCTCCTACGAGCAGTACTTC CASSFQDGSYEQYF
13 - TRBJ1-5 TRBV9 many TGTGCCAGCAGCGGAGGCGAGGATCAGCCCCAGCATTTT CASSGGEDQPQHF
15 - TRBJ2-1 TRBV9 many TGTGCCAGCAGCCCCACGGGTAGCTCCTACAATGAGCAGTTCTTC CASSPTGSSYNEQFF
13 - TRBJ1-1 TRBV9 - TGTGCCAGCAGCGTAGGTTGGGGAACTGAAGCTTTCTTT CASSVGWGTEAFF
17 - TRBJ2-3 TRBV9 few TGTGCCAGCAGCCCCTTGATAGCGGAGGGGGGCACAGATACGCAGTATTTT CASSPLIAEGGTDTQYF
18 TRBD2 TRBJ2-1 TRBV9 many TGTGCCAGCAGCGTAGGGCCACCAAGAGGGACTAGCGGGAGGGGACAGTTCTTC CASSVGPPRGTSGRGQFF
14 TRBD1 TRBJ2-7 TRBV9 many TGTGCCAGCAGCCCCAAACAGGGGGCCTACGAGCAGTACTTC CASSPKQGAYEQYF